Sequencing of this TCR beta chain was carried out in a study of blood T cells in healthy people across ages (dated by TCRdb to between 2015 and 2016). About the full investigation: In model experiments, template switching captured roughly one uniquely barcoded TCR beta cDNA molecule for every two T cells. Four age groups were formed from the donors: young (average about 17 years), middle-aged (approximately 39), aged (approximately 60) and long-lived (more than 75). Donors of different ages were randomly distributed across sequencing lanes to avoid experimental bias. The study analyzed two additional independent replicas of 1 million unique cDNA reads from the same blood draw for two donors, one aged 18 to 29 and one aged 80 or older. Using deep sequencing normalized with unique cDNA molecular identifiers, the study measured how TCR beta repertoire diversity changes with age.

With respect to this clonotype: Its antigen specificity is not known. Being one base from a much bigger clone, this may be a read error.

The library was generated by 5' RACE. Instrument on record: Illumina HiSeq 2500. A second PCR of about 7 to 12 cycles was run with a J-beta primer mix and a sample-barcoded 5' primer. A template-switch 5' adaptor carrying 12 random nucleotides introduced a unique molecular identifier onto each TCR beta cDNA molecule. At least 2.5 million CDR3-containing paired-end reads were obtained from each sample. All of the RNA was converted into first-strand cDNA using the Mint cDNA synthesis kit, with a TRBC-specific oligonucleotide serving as the primer. Following uracil-DNA glycosylase treatment, a first 18-cycle PCR with universal primers M1SS and BC2_uni_R was performed on all cDNA. The authors' analysis ran thus. For normalization, 1 million high-quality reads were randomly selected from each sample, with every read carrying a distinct molecular identifier. Reads with shared molecular identifiers were discarded instead of being binned into consensus sequences. MiTCR, with a Q25 quality threshold and the strictest error-elimination algorithm, was used for CDR3 identification, clonotype clustering and error correction. A nonparametric unseen species model with Euler transformation was used to estimate a lower bound on total TCR beta diversity. The public reads were quality trimmed at Q25 with fastp and then assembled into clones with MiXCR by TCRdb, keeping productive beta chains. Identical CDR3 proteins give one entry, which carries the most common genes and DNA. The V and J calls shown here were made by TCRdb, not taken from the authors' results. The sample includes 550,000 to 600,000 distinct CDR3 sequences, with roughly 48% observed a single time. The top ten constitute approximately 23% of the sample.

Study-wide findings and limitations: Bulk unsorted PBMC profiling prevented conclusive comparison of naive and antigen-experienced compartments. Observed TCR beta diversity per million T cells fell roughly linearly with age, and a significant reduction was already apparent by age around 40. Compared with the aged group, the long-lived group had more naive CD4+ T cells, fewer expanded clones and increased TCR diversity, a pattern suggesting age selection. Estimates of total diversity based on one million sequenced T cells were considered lower bounds and underestimates. Because the CMV infection status of the donors was unknown, age-related changes in expanded clonotypes may potentially have been confounded. A strong correlation was found between observed TCR beta diversity and the percentage of naive T cells measured by flow cytometry.

A distance of 13 bases separates the germline ends of V and J, which lose 8 bases and 5 bases respectively. The cysteine opens and the phenylalanine closes a CDR3 of 13 amino acids. CDR3 DNA only is kept here, 39 bases in frame from base 1. The germline V gene encodes CDR1 MNHEY and CDR2 SVGAGI. Donors were 40 or so systemically healthy Caucasian individuals from Russia aged 6 to 90 years. Around 10 milliliters of peripheral blood were collected from each donor into EDTA-treated Vacutainer tubes. Ficoll-Paque density-gradient centrifugation was used to isolate PBMCs, with at least 7 million per sample. Trizol reagent was used to extract total RNA from PBMCs, with at least 5.5 micrograms per sample. The percentages of naive CD45RAhigh/CD27high T cells were determined by flow cytometry on a PBMC aliquot from every donor.

The sample taken for sequencing was blood. In this chain, TRBV6-5 is recombined with TRBJ2-1; the D gene is not confidently resolved. This sequence was found in a man at least 80 years old in good health. This receptor has the CDR3 CASRGSQNNEQFF. Read as DNA, the sequence is TGTGCCAGCCGCGGCAGTCAGAACAATGAGCAGTTCTTC.